This T cell receptor beta chain is drawn from a study of T cells after yellow fever vaccination. Whole-study context: SMART-Seq v4 Ultra Low Input handled preparation of low-cell-number fractions. Study observations and caveats: At around 96% for CD4 and approximately 89% for CD8, most primary-vaccination clones showed up again after the booster.

In making TCR cDNA, 5'RACE template switching added a universal primer site and UMIs to it. TCRdb processed the 5' RACE reads anew with MiXCR; each CDR3 protein has one entry. The sample shows some 600,000 distinct CDR3 sequences, 10% to 15% of them seen only once. V gave up 0 bases and J gave up 1 base, with 13 bases separating them. This CDR3 is 16 amino acids long. Germline V gene sequence: CDR1 LGHDT, CDR2 YNNKEL (reference sequence). Concerning this clonotype itself: Its antigen is undetermined.

This chain uses TRBV3-1 with TRBJ2-7; a possible D gene is TRBD1 (5 bases). This receptor was taken from a man aged 30 to 45 who received the YFV17D yellow fever vaccine. The sequences come from PBMCs, collected on the day of the yellow fever booster vaccination. In DNA, the CDR3 is TGTGCCAGCAGCCAAGAAGGACAACTCCTTTCCTACGAGCAGTACTTC. Translation: CASSQEGQLLSYEQYF.